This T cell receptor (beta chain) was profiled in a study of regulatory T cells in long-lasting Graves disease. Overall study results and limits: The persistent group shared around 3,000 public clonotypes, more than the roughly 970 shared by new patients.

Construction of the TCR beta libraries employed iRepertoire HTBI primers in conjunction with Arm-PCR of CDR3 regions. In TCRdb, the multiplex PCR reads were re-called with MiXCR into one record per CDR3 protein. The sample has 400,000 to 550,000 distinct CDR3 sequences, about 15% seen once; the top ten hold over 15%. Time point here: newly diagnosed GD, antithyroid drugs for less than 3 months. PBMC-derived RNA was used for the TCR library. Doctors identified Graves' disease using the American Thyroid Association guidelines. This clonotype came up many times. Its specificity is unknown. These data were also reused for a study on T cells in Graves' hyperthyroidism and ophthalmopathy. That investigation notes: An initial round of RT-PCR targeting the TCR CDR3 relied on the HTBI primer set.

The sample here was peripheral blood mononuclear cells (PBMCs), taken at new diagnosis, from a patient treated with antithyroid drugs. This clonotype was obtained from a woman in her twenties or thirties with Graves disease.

CDR3 in DNA: TGCACCGGGGGACTAGCGGAGTCCGAGCAGTTCTTC. It is translated as CTGGLAESEQFF. J is TRBJ2-1 and V is TRBV29-1; TRBD2 aligns across 11 bases. The CDR3 contains 12 residues. The V gene's germline CDR1 is SQVTM and CDR2 ANQGSEA.